The 26 T cell receptor beta chains given below trace back to one sample, sequenced in a study of cytomegalovirus exposure and HLA in healthy donors. Some clones are missing from TCRdb's copy, which holds only in-frame ones; the method was immunoSEQ multiplex PCR. Of approximately 230,000 clones listed, roughly 90% are singletons. Input material: PBMCs. Source of these receptors: a man younger than 30 in good health and CMV-seropositive.

The sample holds one count of this clone. The CDR3 region is CASSHSLGQTNTEAFF. In DNA, the CDR3 is TGTGCCAGCTCTCACAGTCTAGGACAGACGAACACTGAAGCTTTCTTT. V and J are TRBV18 and TRBJ1-1; possibly TRBD1 for D (6 bases). This CDR3 region has 16 residues. Germline V lookup: CDR1 KGHSH, CDR2 LQKENI. V lost 6 bases, J lost 1 base, and 18 bases lay in between.

The rearrangement links TRBV6-1 to TRBJ1-4; D perhaps matches TRBD1 (5 bases). CDR1 is MNHNS and CDR2 is SASEGT in the germline V gene. V was shortened by 7 bases and J by 8 bases, with 14 bases between the two germline ends. This CDR3 contains 13 residues. The CDR3 DNA sequence: TGTGCCAGCAAGAGGATTAAGGGGGAAAAACTGTTTTTT. This gives the protein CASKRIKGEKLFF.

The gene calls are TRBV9 and TRBJ2-1; D is perhaps TRBD2 (5 bases). Trimming cost V 4 bases and J 9 bases, with 14 bases left between them. This CDR3 is 13 amino acids long. CDR1 and CDR2 from the germline V gene are SGDLS and YYNGEE. CDR3 nucleotide sequence: TGTGCCAGCAGCCCTCAGCTGAGGGCTGAGCAGTTCTTC. Amino acids: CASSPQLRAEQFF.

This clone was seen only a few times. The chain has TRBV19 and TRBJ2-1; 8 bases fit TRBD2. The CDR3 runs 16 residues. With 1 base clipped from V and 6 bases from J, the junction kept 8 bases outside the gene matches. CDR1 is LNHDA, CDR2 SQIVND, per germline (reference sequence). The CDR3 region is CASSIGLGLGFNEQFF. In DNA form, the CDR3 reads TGTGCCAGTAGTATAGGTCTGGGACTAGGGTTCAATGAGCAGTTCTTC.

This chain connects TRBV30 to TRBJ1-2; 7 nucleotides line up with TRBD1. This CDR3 is built from 13 residues. Germline lookup yields CDR1 GTSNPN and CDR2 SVGIG (reference sequence). The V segment lost 1 base and the J segment 10 bases; nucleotides outside the gene matches: 9. The CDR3 spells CAWSAGGQRDYTF. CDR3 nucleotide sequence: TGTGCCTGGAGTGCGGGGGGACAGAGGGACTACACCTTC.

This chain joins TRBV20-1 and TRBJ1-2, with D hard to call. This CDR3 region has 11 residues. Germline V CDR1 and CDR2: DFQATT, SNEGSKA (reference sequence). V lost 2 bases to trimming and J lost 8 bases, with 9 bases between them. The chain's CDR3 is CSARRQQGYTF. CDR3 bases: TGCAGTGCTAGACGCCAGCAAGGCTACACCTTC.

The V gene is TRBV6-6, the J gene TRBJ1-2; D is ambiguous. This CDR3 has 14 amino acids. V was pared by 2 bases and J by 8 bases, with 15 bases between. The germline V gene encodes CDR1 MNHNY and CDR2 SVGAGI (reference sequence). Here the CDR3 reads CASSYEGAGSGYTF. CDR3 nucleotide sequence: TGTGCCAGCAGTTACGAGGGTGCAGGTAGCGGCTACACCTTC.

The V gene is TRBV11-2, the J gene TRBJ2-5; 9 nucleotides align to TRBD1. CDR1 is SGHAT, CDR2 FQNNGV, per germline. Losses at the gene ends were 3 bases for V and 9 bases for J; bases not matched to a gene: 8. This CDR3 comprises 14 residues. The CDR3 protein is CASSFEQGAGPQYF. CDR3 nucleotides: TGTGCCAGCAGCTTTGAACAGGGGGCTGGCCCCCAGTACTTC.

In DNA form, the CDR3 reads TGTGCCAGCAGTTACCCGGGTGGGTCCGGGGCCAACGTCCTGACTTTC. Translation: CASSYPGGSGANVLTF. This rearrangement joins TRBV6-5 to TRBJ2-6; D is unclear. The CDR3 spans 16 residues. Between the trimmed V and J ends, which lost 2 bases and 4 bases, there was a span of 12 bases. Germline-derived CDR1 and CDR2 are MNHEY and SVGAGI.

The rearrangement links TRBV30 to TRBJ1-1; the D gene is possibly TRBD1 (5 bases). The germline gives CDR1 GTSNPN, CDR2 SVGIG (reference sequence). V was cut by 4 bases and J by 1 base, with 19 bases left in between. The CDR3 sequence is 16 residues long. The DNA for the CDR3 is TGTGCCTGGATCAAGTGGGTGGGGGGGGAGAACACTGAAGCTTTCTTT. Its translation is CAWIKWVGGENTEAFF.

V is TRBV19 and J is TRBJ2-7, with D perhaps TRBD2 (5 bases). The CDR3 length is 15 residues. The germline V and J ends were trimmed by 4 bases and 0 bases, with 13 bases remaining between them. CDR1 LNHDA and CDR2 SQIVND come from the germline V gene (reference sequence). CDR3 sequence: CASSKERTGSYEQYF. The CDR3 coding sequence is TGTGCCAGTAGTAAAGAGCGGACTGGCTCCTACGAGCAGTACTTC.

The chain is built from TRBV29-1 and TRBJ1-5, with D possibly TRBD1 on 6 matching bases. The germline gives CDR1 SQVTM, CDR2 ANQGSEA. Trimming took 6 bases from V and 3 from J, leaving 12 bases between them. The CDR3 extends over 13 amino acids. The CDR3 loop reads CSVLTGNNQPQHF. CDR3 DNA sequence: TGCAGCGTCCTCACAGGGAACAATCAGCCCCAGCATTTT.

The chain combines TRBV2 with TRBJ1-1; 7 bases align to TRBD1. Losses at the gene ends were 8 bases for V and 0 bases for J; bases not matched to a gene: 3. The CDR3 loop spans 13 amino acids. CDR1 is SNHLY, CDR2 FYNNEI, per germline. CDR3 sequence (DNA): TGTGCCAGCCGGAGGGGGCTGAACACTGAAGCTTTCTTT. Translation: CASRRGLNTEAFF.

J is TRBJ2-7 and V is TRBV6-1; D gene ambiguous. The CDR3 totals 12 residues. The ends were cut back, 11 bases at V and 5 bases at J, with 16 bases in the middle. CDR1 MNHNS and CDR2 SASEGT come from the germline V gene. CDR3 nucleotides: TGTGCCTCAGCCGCGAGGTTGGACGAGCAGTACTTC. This encodes CASAARLDEQYF.

This chain joins TRBV28 and TRBJ2-7, with 10 bases fitting TRBD1. The CDR3 loop spans 16 amino acids. The junction had 15 bases not matched to a gene; V was cut back by 7 bases and J by 6 bases. Looked up from germline, CDR1 is MDHEN and CDR2 is SYDVKM. The CDR3 sequence: CASTLPGQGSVSEQYF. CDR3 nucleotides: TGTGCCAGCACCCTTCCGGGACAGGGGTCTGTAAGCGAGCAGTACTTC.

The chain couples TRBV7-6 to TRBJ2-7, with D perhaps assigned TRBD1 or TRBD2 (5 bases each). The CDR3 contains 16 residues. Germline V gene lookup returns CDR1 SGHVS and CDR2 FNYEAQ. V was trimmed by 4 bases and J by 7 bases, leaving 23 bases between them. CDR3 sequence reads: CASSSRASPDSGEQYF. CDR3 nucleotide sequence: TGTGCCAGCAGCTCAAGGGCTAGCCCAGACTCAGGGGAGCAGTACTTC. The full variable domain, rest sourced from reference TRBV7-6 and TRBJ2-7, is GAGVSQSPRYKVTKRGQDVALRCDPISGHVSLYWYRQALGQGPEFLTYFNYEAQQDKSGLPNDRFSAERPEGSISTLTIQRTEQRDSAMYRCASSSRASPDSGEQYFGPGTRLTVT.

The chain carries TRBV5-1 and TRBJ1-2; 9 bases align to TRBD1. The CDR3 totals 17 residues. Looked up from germline, CDR1 is SGHRS and CDR2 is YFSETQ. The junction had 12 bases not matched to a gene; V was cut back by 0 bases and J by 6 bases. Written as DNA, the CDR3 is TGCGCCAGCAGCTTGGCCCCCCCGGGACAGGGTCTCGATGGCTACACCTTC. It codes for CASSLAPPGQGLDGYTF.

The chain couples TRBV5-1 to TRBJ1-1, with D possibly matching TRBD1 (5 bases). The CDR3 is 14 amino acids. CDR1 is SGHRS and CDR2 is YFSETQ in the germline V gene. V was clipped by 2 bases and J by 1 base, with 9 bases between them. CDR3 residues: CASSFSGSNTEAFF. The DNA of the CDR3 is TGCGCCAGCAGCTTTTCAGGGTCGAACACTGAAGCTTTCTTT.

The V gene is TRBV27, the J gene TRBJ2-7, with D uncertain. This CDR3 spans 14 amino acids. The germline V and J ends were trimmed by 4 bases and 0 bases, with 10 bases remaining between them. Germline loops: CDR1 MNHEY, CDR2 SMNVEV (reference sequence). The CDR3 here is CASSYTVPSYEQYF. In nucleotides, the CDR3 is TGTGCCAGCAGTTATACCGTCCCCTCCTACGAGCAGTACTTC.

The rearrangement joins TRBV25-1 to TRBJ2-7, with D possibly being TRBD1 (6 bases). Trimming stripped 10 bases from V and 2 bases from J, with 21 bases between. CDR1 MGHDK and CDR2 SYGVNS come from the germline V gene. This CDR3 region has 15 residues. Here the CDR3 DNA reads TGTGCCACTGCCCCCCCCTATACAGGGACCTACGAGCAGTACTTC. Protein: CATAPPYTGTYEQYF.

The CDR3 sequence is CASSTGLGGRAHYEQYF. CDR3 in DNA: TGTGCCAGCAGTACAGGTCTTGGCGGGAGGGCCCACTACGAGCAGTACTTC. The J gene is TRBJ2-7, the V gene TRBV28; 9 nucleotides line up with TRBD2. The CDR3 sequence is 17 residues long. The germline CDR1 and CDR2 sequences are MDHEN and SYDVKM. V lost 5 bases to trimming and J lost 3 bases; unmatched junction nucleotides: 14.

The CDR3 is CASSENAGHTDTQYF. The DNA for the CDR3 is TGTGCCAGCAGTGAAAATGCGGGGCACACAGATACGCAGTATTTT. V gene TRBV6-1 combines with J gene TRBJ2-3, with TRBD2 as a possible D gene (6 bases). CDR1 and CDR2 (germline): MNHNS, SASEGT. The CDR3 consists of 15 residues. With 2 bases removed from V and 2 bases from J, the gap between germline ends came to 11 bases.

The chain joins TRBV7-9 to TRBJ1-2; TRBD1 might be the D (6 bases). The CDR3 is 14 residues long. Germline assignment: CDR1 SEHNR and CDR2 FQNEAQ (reference sequence). The V end lost 4 bases, the J end lost 3 bases, and 12 bases lay between the germline ends. The CDR3 reads CASSSRGVDYGYTF. The CDR3 DNA is TGTGCCAGCAGCTCAAGGGGGGTTGACTATGGCTACACCTTC.

With regard to this clone: A junction end diverges from the germline sequence, so it may reflect a read error. The genes are TRBV5-4 and TRBJ1-2; TRBD1 aligns across 10 bases. CDR1 is SGHNT, CDR2 YYREEE, per germline (reference sequence). The CDR3 totals 15 residues. The DNA of the CDR3 is TGTGCCAGCACCTTGGGGCGACAGGGGGCGGAAGGCTACACCTTC. Encoded protein: CASTLGRQGAEGYTF.

The chain joins TRBV5-6 to TRBJ1-4; TRBD1 is a possible D gene (6 bases). Trimming cost V 4 bases and J 7 bases, with 14 bases left between them. From germline, CDR1 is SGHDT and CDR2 YYEEEE. This CDR3 is built from 14 residues. CDR3 DNA: TGTGCCAGCAGCCCCGGGACACTAAGTGAAAAACTGTTTTTT. This encodes CASSPGTLSEKLFF. Filled out from reference TRBV5-6 and TRBJ1-4, the complete variable domain reads DAGVTQSPTHLIKTRGQQVTLRCSPKSGHDTVSWYQQALGQGPQFIFQYYEEEERQRGNFPDRFSGHQFPNYSSELNVNALLLGDSALYLCASSPGTLSEKLFFGSGTQLSVL.

The genes are TRBV27 and TRBJ1-1; D remains ambiguous. Per the germline V gene, CDR1 is MNHEY and CDR2 is SMNVEV (reference sequence). The CDR3 loop spans 16 amino acids. The V and J ends lost 0 bases and 0 bases respectively, with 11 bases between them. In DNA form, the CDR3 reads TGTGCCAGCAGTTTATCAGAGATTCACATGAACACTGAAGCTTTCTTT. This gives the protein CASSLSEIHMNTEAFF.